This T cell receptor beta chain is drawn from a study of blood T cell repertoires in COVID-19. Turning to the study itself: Both acute and convalescent COVID-19 samples were obtained from the United States, Italy and Spain. PBMCs, B-cell-depleted T cells, or T cells provided the cDNA or gDNA that made up the material.

The CDR3 has 12 amino acids. Germline CDR1 reads MNHEY; CDR2 reads SVGAGI. V gave up 5 bases and J gave up 8 bases, with 12 bases separating them. Assay: immunoSEQ multiplex PCR; the TCRdb copy retains only in-frame clones and omits some. Of some 150,000 clones in the sample, about 80% were seen once. This TCR was recovered from a woman between 70 and 85 years old with acute or convalescent COVID-19. The V and J genes are TRBV6-5 and TRBJ1-1; D remains unclear. Specimen: peripheral blood. The CDR3 region is CASSLGRAEAFF. In nucleotides, the CDR3 is TGTGCCAGCAGTCTTGGGAGGGCCGAAGCTTTCTTT.